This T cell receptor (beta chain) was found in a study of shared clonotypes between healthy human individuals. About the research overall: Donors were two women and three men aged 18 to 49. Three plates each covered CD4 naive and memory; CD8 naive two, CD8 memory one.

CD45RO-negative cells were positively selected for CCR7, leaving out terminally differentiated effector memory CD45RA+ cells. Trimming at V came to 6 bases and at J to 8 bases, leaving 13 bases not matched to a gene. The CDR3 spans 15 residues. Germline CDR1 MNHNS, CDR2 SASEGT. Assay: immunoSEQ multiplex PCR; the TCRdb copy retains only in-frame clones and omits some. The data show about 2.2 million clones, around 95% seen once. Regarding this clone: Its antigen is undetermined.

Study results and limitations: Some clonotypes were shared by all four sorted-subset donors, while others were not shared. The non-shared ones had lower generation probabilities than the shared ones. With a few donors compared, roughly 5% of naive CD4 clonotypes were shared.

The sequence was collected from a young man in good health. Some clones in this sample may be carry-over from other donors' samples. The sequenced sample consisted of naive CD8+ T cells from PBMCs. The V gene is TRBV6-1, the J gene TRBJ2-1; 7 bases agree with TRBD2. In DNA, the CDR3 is TGTGCCAGCAGCCTAGCTACCGGTGCGGGGGATGAGCAGTTCTTC. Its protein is CASSLATGAGDEQFF.